This entry lists 29 T cell receptor beta chains sequenced from one sample in a study of T cells in Graves' hyperthyroidism and ophthalmopathy. Using RNA transcripts as the source, TCR beta CDR3 regions were amplified. The primer set for the first-round RT-PCR of the TCR CDR3 was HTBI. MiXCR, run by TCRdb on the multiplex PCR reads, gives a single entry per CDR3 protein. Of around 340,000 distinct CDR3 sequences listed, roughly 15% are singletons. Sequenced: blood. These receptors were obtained from a young man with Graves' hyperthyroidism.

The table lists this clonotype with many counts. The genes are TRBV28 and TRBJ2-3; D is perhaps TRBD1 (6 bases). Deletions cut 8 bases from V and 0 bases from J, with 21 bases between. Germline-derived CDR1 and CDR2 are MDHEN and SYDVKM. CDR3 length: 17 residues. In nucleotides, the CDR3 is TGTGCCAGCCAGGGGCAGGGAAAAAGTAGCAGCACAGATACGCAGTATTTT. Amino acid sequence: CASQGQGKSSSTDTQYF.

The chain employs TRBV28 and TRBJ2-3; 8 nucleotides align to TRBD2. Looked up from germline, CDR1 is MDHEN and CDR2 is SYDVKM. This CDR3 has 18 amino acids. The ends lost 8 bases at V and 6 bases at J; junction bases unmatched: 22. CDR3 nucleotides: TGTGCCAGCCCAATTAGGAGAAGCGGGAGCGAAGGGGAGGATACGCAGTATTTT. Its protein is CASPIRRSGSEGEDTQYF. Complete variable domain (other parts from reference TRBV28 and TRBJ2-3): DVKVTQSSRYLVKRTGEKVFLECVQDMDHENMFWYRQDPGLGLRLIYFSYDVKMKEKGDIPEGYSVSREKKERFSLILESASTNQTSMYLCASPIRRSGSEGEDTQYFGPGTRLTVL.

Many counts were recorded for this clonotype. The J gene is TRBJ2-7, the V gene TRBV27; weak D call: TRBD1 (6 bases). The CDR3 is 16 residues long. The germline V gene has CDR1 MNHEY and CDR2 SMNVEV (reference sequence). V was shortened by 4 bases and J by 7 bases, with 23 bases between the two germline ends. CDR3 amino acids: CASSSPNRAGSREQYF. Written as DNA, the CDR3 is TGTGCCAGCAGTTCCCCAAACAGGGCAGGTTCGAGGGAGCAGTACTTC.

There are many counts of this clonotype. The chain uses TRBV7-8 and TRBJ2-7, with 10 positions matching TRBD2. After removal of 5 bases from V and 5 bases from J, the junction contained 9 bases not matched to a gene. Germline V lookup: CDR1 SGHVS, CDR2 FQNEAQ. The CDR3 consists of 15 residues. The CDR3 reads CASSPRGAGGDEQYF. DNA of the CDR3: TGTGCCAGCAGCCCCCGGGGAGCGGGAGGGGACGAGCAGTACTTC. Full variable domain (outside the CDR3, taken from reference TRBV7-8 and TRBJ2-7): GAGVSQSPRYKVAKRGQDVALRCDPISGHVSLFWYQQALGQGPEFLTYFQNEAQLDKSGLPSDRFFAERPEGSVSTLKIQRTQQEDSAVYLCASSPRGAGGDEQYFGPGTRLTVT.

The chain combines TRBV14 with TRBJ2-3, with D perhaps TRBD2 (6 bases). CDR1 and CDR2 (germline): SGHDN, FVKESK. This CDR3 has 13 amino acids. The V end lost 0 bases, the J end lost 9 bases, and 10 bases lay between the germline ends. The CDR3 is CASSQERGSTQYF. In nucleotides, the CDR3 is TGTGCCAGCAGCCAAGAACGGGGGAGCACGCAGTATTTT.

This clonotype was observed a handful of times. This chain joins TRBV7-9 and TRBJ2-3, with TRBD2 as a possible D gene (5 bases). Germline loops: CDR1 SEHNR, CDR2 FQNEAQ (reference sequence). V was cut by 0 bases and J by 2 bases, with 9 bases left in between. The CDR3 has 15 residues. CDR3 DNA sequence: TGTGCCAGCAGCTTAGCTGGGCTAGCCACAGATACGCAGTATTTT. This gives the protein CASSLAGLATDTQYF.

For this clonotype: At one end, the junction sequence differs from germline, possibly due to a read error. This chain uses TRBV12-5 with TRBJ1-1; 11 bases line up with TRBD1. The CDR3 loop spans 17 amino acids. CDR1 is LGHNT, CDR2 FRNRAP, per germline. The CDR3 region has the DNA TGTGCTAGTGGTTTGGCCCCCGGGACAGGGGGGGACACTGAAGCTTCCTTT. Protein sequence: CASGLAPGTGGDTEASF. Full variable domain (rest looked up from reference TRBV12-5 and TRBJ1-1): DARVTQTPRHKVTEMGQEVTMRCQPILGHNTVFWYRQTMMQGLELLAYFRNRAPLDDSGMPKDRFSAEMPDATLATLKIQPSEPRDSAVYFCASGLAPGTGGDTEASFGQGTRLTVV.

This clonotype appeared many times. One junction end disagrees with the germline gene, perhaps due to a read error. V and J are TRBV12-3 or TRBV12-4 and TRBJ2-5; possible D gene TRBD2, 6 bases. The CDR3 consists of 13 residues. The CDR3 DNA reads as TGCGCCAGCAGCTTGGGGACTCAGGAGACCCAGTACTTC. Protein product: CASSLGTQETQYF.

This clonotype was picked up a small number of times. This chain connects TRBV18 to TRBJ2-7; 10 positions match TRBD2. The CDR3 sequence is 14 residues long. Germline lookup yields CDR1 KGHSH and CDR2 LQKENI. Trimming cost V 2 bases and J 5 bases; bases outside gene matches: 3. The CDR3 reads CASSPSSGSNEQYF. CDR3 coding DNA: TGTGCCAGCTCACCATCTAGCGGGAGCAACGAGCAGTACTTC.

As to this clonotype: A much larger clone lies a single base off, so this may be a read error. The final CDR3 position lacks the conserved phenylalanine or tryptophan, pointing to a likely read error. The V call is TRBV28, the J call TRBJ2-5; D gene ambiguous. Trimming took off 4 bases at V and 1 base at J, with 10 bases between the two ends. The germline CDR1 and CDR2 sequences are MDHEN and SYDVKM. This CDR3 has 14 amino acids. The DNA for the CDR3 is TGTGCCAGCAGTTATTACAGTATCCAAGAGACCCAGTACCTC. It translates to CASSYYSIQETQYL.

This clonotype was found a few times. The chain combines TRBV5-1 with TRBJ2-2; D ambiguous. Per the germline V gene, CDR1 is SGHRS and CDR2 is YFSETQ. With 2 bases removed from V and 2 bases from J, the gap between germline ends came to 10 bases. This CDR3 has 15 amino acids. The CDR3 nucleotides read TGCGCCAGCAGCTTAGGAAATTCCAACACCGGGGAGCTGTTTTTT. Translating it yields CASSLGNSNTGELFF. Looking up the rest from reference TRBV5-1 and TRBJ2-2 gives the full variable domain: KAGVTQTPRYLIKTRGQQVTLSCSPISGHRSVSWYQQTPGQGLQFLFEYFSETQRNKGNFPGRFSGRQFSNSRSEMNVSTLELGDSALYLCASSLGNSNTGELFFGEGSRLTVL.

The chain is built from TRBV11-2 and TRBJ2-1, with 9 nucleotides matching TRBD1. From germline, CDR1 is SGHAT and CDR2 FQNNGV. This CDR3 is built from 16 residues. V shed 5 bases, J shed 7 bases, and the junction held 12 bases outside the gene matches. This chain's CDR3 is CASSPNRGRRANEQFF. The DNA for the CDR3 is TGTGCCAGCAGCCCAAACAGGGGGCGCAGGGCGAATGAGCAGTTCTTC.

The rearrangement uses TRBV11-3 and TRBJ1-1; the D is unclear. CDR1 SGHNT and CDR2 YENEEA come from the germline V gene. With 5 bases removed from V and 3 bases from J, the gap between germline ends came to 10 bases. The CDR3 has 13 amino acids. The CDR3 here is CASSADVYTEAFF. CDR3 nucleotides: TGTGCCAGCAGCGCGGACGTGTACACTGAAGCTTTCTTT.

The table lists this clonotype with many counts. The gene calls are TRBV20-1 and TRBJ2-3; TRBD2 matches 8 bases. The length of the CDR3 is 13 residues. Germline trimming cut 3 bases from V and 4 bases from J; bases unmatched to any gene: 3. Germline CDR1 DFQATT, CDR2 SNEGSKA (reference sequence). The CDR3 region has the DNA TGCAGTGCTAGTTCGGGAGGGCCAGATACGCAGTATTTT. This codes for CSASSGGPDTQYF.

The chain has TRBV5-1 and TRBJ2-1; possible D gene TRBD2, 5 bases. Germline lookup yields CDR1 SGHRS and CDR2 YFSETQ. The V end was cut by 6 bases, the J end by 7 bases, with 17 bases between. The CDR3 runs 14 residues. In DNA, the CDR3 is TGCGCCAGCACCCACGGCGGGTGGTCAAATGAGCAGTTCTTC. Its translation is CASTHGGWSNEQFF. Looking up the rest from reference TRBV5-1 and TRBJ2-1 gives the full variable domain: KAGVTQTPRYLIKTRGQQVTLSCSPISGHRSVSWYQQTPGQGLQFLFEYFSETQRNKGNFPGRFSGRQFSNSRSEMNVSTLELGDSALYLCASTHGGWSNEQFFGPGTRLTVL.

A note on this clonotype: A read error is possible here, since a much larger clone lies one base away. The chain couples TRBV6-1 to TRBJ2-1; tentative D call: TRBD1 (6 bases). The V gene lost 10 bases and the J gene lost 2 bases, with 15 bases spanning the gap. The CDR3 is 14 residues long. Per germline, CDR1 MNHNS and CDR2 SASEGT. CDR3 sequence (DNA): TGTGCCAACACAGGGACGACGCCCTACAATGAGCAGTTCTTC. Its translation is CANTGTTPYNEQFF.

In this sample, this clonotype turned up many times. The chain recombines TRBV18 with TRBJ1-1; D not certain. The CDR3 is 14 amino acids. V shed 2 bases and J shed 5 bases, with 12 bases lying between them. Germline V gives CDR1 KGHSH, CDR2 LQKENI. The chain's CDR3 is CASSPSEGNTEAFF. Written as DNA, the CDR3 is TGTGCCAGCTCACCATCGGAAGGGAATACTGAAGCTTTCTTT.

This clonotype occurred many times. The gene calls are TRBV7-3 and TRBJ2-3; D is unresolved. The CDR3 runs 16 residues. The V end lost 1 base, the J end lost 1 base, and 12 bases lay between the germline ends. Germline CDR1 reads SGHTA; CDR2 reads FQGTGA. The CDR3 spells CASSLIRRNRTDTQYF. As DNA, the CDR3 is TGTGCCAGCAGCTTAATACGTCGGAATCGCACAGATACGCAGTATTTT.

V is TRBV30 and J is TRBJ2-2; perhaps TRBD2 as D (7 bases). CDR1 and CDR2 (germline): GTSNPN, SVGIG (reference sequence). The CDR3 totals 19 residues. The CDR3: CANQGGSGNERINTGELFF. Written as DNA, the CDR3 is TGTGCAAATCAAGGGGGGAGCGGGAACGAACGGATAAACACCGGGGAGCTGTTTTTT.

The table lists this clonotype with many counts. The chain is built from TRBV20-1 and TRBJ2-1; possibly TRBD1 or TRBD2 for D (6 bases each). There are 15 residues in the CDR3. Trimming cost V 1 base and J 9 bases, with 19 bases left between them. The germline CDR1 and CDR2 sequences are DFQATT and SNEGSKA (reference sequence). The CDR3 loop is CSARVGGGMMGEQFF. CDR3 in DNA: TGCAGTGCTAGAGTGGGGGGCGGGATGATGGGTGAGCAGTTCTTC.

This clonotype occurred many times. V is TRBV7-9 and J is TRBJ2-1; TRBD2 is a possible D gene (5 bases). Looked up from germline, CDR1 is SEHNR and CDR2 is FQNEAQ (reference sequence). Trimming pared 2 bases from V and 10 bases from J, leaving 12 bases between. The CDR3 is 13 residues long. The DNA for the CDR3 is TGTGCCAGCAGCTTACTAGCCCAAAGCGAGCAGTTCTTC. The encoded protein is CASSLLAQSEQFF.

This clonotype was seen ten or more times. The chain employs TRBV7-2 and TRBJ2-7; D gene uncertain. The germline gives CDR1 SGHTA, CDR2 FQGNSA. V lost 2 bases and J lost 9, with 11 bases in between. This CDR3 contains 12 residues. CDR3 sequence (DNA): TGTGCCAGCAGCTTAAGAACCGCTCGGCAGTACTTC. The encoded protein is CASSLRTARQYF.

At least ten counts were recorded for this clonotype. V usage is TRBV28 and J usage is TRBJ2-7; D ambiguous. The CDR3 runs 11 residues. Germline CDR1 MDHEN, CDR2 SYDVKM. V lost 4 bases and J lost 7, with 8 bases in between. CDR3 sequence: CASSYSKEQYF. Written as DNA, the CDR3 is TGTGCCAGCAGTTACAGCAAGGAGCAGTACTTC.

The J gene is TRBJ1-5, the V gene TRBV12-5; D ambiguous. CDR3 size: 11 residues. V was shortened by 4 bases and J by 3 bases, with 1 base between the two germline ends. Germline assignment: CDR1 LGHNT and CDR2 FRNRAP. The chain's CDR3 is CASGSNQPQHF. The CDR3 DNA follows: TGTGCTAGTGGTTCCAATCAGCCCCAGCATTTT.

In its sample, this clonotype was seen many times. This chain connects TRBV9 to TRBJ1-1, with a weak D call TRBD1 (5 bases). CDR1 and CDR2 from the germline V gene are SGDLS and YYNGEE. The V and J ends lost 3 bases and 4 bases respectively, with 10 bases between them. The CDR3 consists of 13 residues. The CDR3 loop reads CASSGGGTTEAFF. The CDR3 DNA reads as TGTGCCAGCAGCGGTGGGGGGACCACTGAAGCTTTCTTT.

This clonotype occurred a few times. This clone may be a read error of a much larger clone one base away. The chain joins TRBV20-1 to TRBJ2-5, with 8 bases matching TRBD1. Losses at the gene ends were 2 bases for V and 6 bases for J; bases not matched to a gene: 17. Germline lookup yields CDR1 DFQATT and CDR2 SNEGSKA (reference sequence). This CDR3 has 17 residues. CDR3 residues: CSARTIRTGRVLKTQYF. The CDR3 DNA sequence: TGCAGTGCTAGAACAATAAGGACAGGGCGGGTGTTGAAGACCCAGTACTTC.

This chain links TRBV19 with TRBJ1-5; D gene uncertain. Germline V lookup: CDR1 LNHDA, CDR2 SQIVND (reference sequence). Trimming took 6 bases from V and 0 from J, leaving 12 bases between them. The CDR3 contains 15 residues. The CDR3 DNA sequence: TGTGCCAGTAGCCGTCAGGAGTATAGCAATCAGCCCCAGCATTTT. Translated: CASSRQEYSNQPQHF.

The CDR3 protein is CATSDLTGVGETQYF. The CDR3 nucleotides are TGTGCCACCAGTGACCTGACAGGGGTCGGGGAGACCCAGTACTTC. This rearrangement joins TRBV24-1 to TRBJ2-5; 8 bases match TRBD1. V lost 4 bases and J lost 5; bases outside the gene matches: 8. CDR3 size: 15 residues. CDR1 is KGHDR and CDR2 is SFDVKD in the germline V gene.

This clonotype was detected ten times or more. V and J are TRBV20-1 and TRBJ2-5; 14 bases map to TRBD2. J lost 2 bases, V lost 1 base, and 3 bases had no gene match. The CDR3 runs to 16 residues. Per the germline V gene, CDR1 is DFQATT and CDR2 is SNEGSKA (reference sequence). The CDR3 sequence is CSARGLAGGFQETQYF. The DNA for the CDR3 is TGCAGTGCTAGAGGACTAGCGGGAGGGTTTCAAGAGACCCAGTACTTC.